The present TCR beta chain was sequenced within a study of T cell responses to AZD1222 COVID-19 vaccine. Sequencing was performed with immunoSEQ multiplex PCR; in TCRdb, only in-frame clones are kept and a portion is missing. The sample consists of tens of thousands of clones, just over 85% of them appearing once. About this clone: As yet, its antigen is unknown.

Study conclusions and caveats: Nearly half of spike-specific TCRs reportedly go after variant regions that carry no mutations.

V lost 0 bases, J lost 4 bases, and 10 bases stayed unmatched. This CDR3 spans 17 amino acids. Germline V lookup: CDR1 LNHNV, CDR2 YYDKDF (reference sequence). The genes are TRBV15 and TRBJ2-3; 7 bases align to TRBD2. The sample was peripheral blood, taken on day 0 of AZD1222 vaccination. This TCR derives from an adult in good health. CDR3 sequence (DNA): TGTGCCACCAGCAGAGATCCGTCGGGAGGAGGGTCAGATACGCAGTATTTT. This encodes CATSRDPSGGGSDTQYF.